A selection of T cell receptor beta chains follows, all from one sample in a study of T cell repertoires in cytomegalovirus infection. TCRdb re-called the reads with MiXCR, one entry per CDR3 protein. The table has 70,000 to 95,000 distinct CDR3 sequences, around 28% seen once; the top ten hold roughly 71%. These receptors are not linked to any known antigen. The sample here was CD8+ T cells from cultured PBMCs, taken from culture after CMV antigen stimulation. The receptors shown here come from a human donor in good health (CMV status not recorded). Some clones in this sample may be carry-over from other donors' samples. The CDR3 runs from the conserved cysteine through the conserved F or W. D genes are given only for firm matches. The listing skips clone size in some rows; elsewhere it reads once, few, many or a size class.

J	V	D	size	CDR3	DNA
TRBJ2-1	TRBV7-8	.	.	CASSLSPGGRVYNEQFF	TGTGCCAGCAGCTTGAGTCCGGGGGGCAGGGTTTACAATGAGCAGTTCTTC
TRBJ2-1	TRBV30	TRBD2	.	CAWTLAGGPTEQFF	TGTGCCTGGACACTAGCGGGGGGCCCAACGGAGCAGTTCTTC
TRBJ2-5	TRBV20-1	TRBD1	.	CSVRGRGQGETQYF	TGCAGTGTCAGAGGCAGGGGGCAAGGGGAGACCCAGTACTTC
TRBJ1-6	TRBV19	.	few	CASRPPGAPLHF	TGTGCCAGTAGGCCTCCCGGTGCACCCCTCCACTTT
TRBJ1-6	TRBV4-1	.	many	CASKGNSGGSPLHF	TGCGCCAGCAAGGGGAACAGCGGGGGTTCACCCCTCCACTTT
TRBJ2-1	TRBV7-9	TRBD2	.	CASPGTSWPNEQFF	TGTGCCAGTCCCGGGACTAGTTGGCCCAATGAGCAGTTCTTC
TRBJ2-6	TRBV27	.	few	CASSLSGANVLTF	TGTGCCAGCAGTCTCTCTGGGGCCAACGTCCTGACTTTC
TRBJ1-1	TRBV28	.	.	CASSYVGGMNTEAFF	TGTGCCAGCAGTTACGTAGGTGGGATGAACACTGAAGCTTTCTTT
TRBJ2-7	TRBV7-9	.	.	CASSLWPWIDEQYF	TGTGCCAGCAGCTTATGGCCTTGGATCGACGAGCAGTACTTC
TRBJ2-7	TRBV4-2	.	.	CASSLISPGVSYEQYF	TGTGCCAGCAGCCTGATATCCCCGGGGGTCTCCTACGAGCAGTACTTC
TRBJ2-2	TRBV5-1	TRBD1	.	CASSLGTGLTGELFF	TGCGCCAGCAGCTTGGGGACAGGGCTCACCGGGGAGCTGTTTTTT
TRBJ1-1	TRBV6-6	.	few	CASSYSIQDTHLLNTEAFF	TGTGCCAGCAGTTACTCGATTCAGGACACCCACCTACTGAACACTGAAGCTTTCTTT
TRBJ2-7	TRBV7-9	TRBD2	few	CASSLGLVDEQYF	TGTGCCAGCAGCTTGGGACTAGTCGACGAGCAGTACTTC
TRBJ1-1	TRBV29-1	.	.	CSVAYRRQSSTEAFF	TGCAGCGTTGCATACAGGAGACAATCCTCCACTGAAGCTTTCTTT
TRBJ1-2	TRBV5-1	TRBD1	.	CASSLVTGEEYGYTF	TGCGCCAGCAGCTTGGTGACAGGGGAAGAGTATGGCTACACCTTC
TRBJ2-5	TRBV6-1	TRBD1	many	CASSKAGGEGTQYF	TGTGCCAGCAGCAAAGCAGGGGGCGAGGGGACCCAGTACTTC
TRBJ1-1	TRBV7-6	.	few	CASGLPAGQEEAFF	TGTGCCAGCGGCCTTCCCGCGGGACAAGAAGAAGCTTTCTTT
TRBJ2-5	TRBV20-1	TRBD2	.	CSASHPTSRQETQYF	TGCAGTGCTTCCCACCCGACTAGCCGACAAGAGACCCAGTACTTC
TRBJ1-4	TRBV7-2	.	medium-sized	CASSPGAGHEKLFF	TGTGCCAGCAGCCCGGGGGCAGGCCATGAAAAACTGTTTTTT
TRBJ1-1	TRBV24-1	.	.	CATSEVGPNTEAFF	TGTGCCACCAGTGAGGTTGGCCCGAACACTGAAGCTTTCTTT
TRBJ2-7	TRBV2	TRBD1	few	CASSAGTGIEQYF	TGTGCCAGCAGTGCAGGGACAGGGATCGAGCAGTACTTC
TRBJ2-7	TRBV11-2	.	.	CASSSDGGSSYEQYF	TGTGCCAGCAGCTCGGACGGGGGAAGCTCCTACGAGCAGTACTTC
TRBJ2-7	TRBV18	.	.	CASSQDYEQYF	TGTGCCAGCTCACAAGACTACGAGCAGTACTTC
TRBJ1-1	TRBV7-9	.	many	CASSLGGWDNMNTEAFF	TGTGCCAGCAGCTTAGGGGGATGGGACAACATGAACACTGAAGCTTTCTTT
TRBJ2-7	TRBV19	TRBD1	.	CASSIDRGSPYEQYF	TGTGCCAGTAGTATAGACAGGGGGAGCCCCTACGAGCAGTACTTC
TRBJ1-1	TRBV7-8	.	many	CASSLVGFSNTEAFF	TGTGCCAGCAGCTTAGTTGGTTTCTCGAACACTGAAGCTTTCTTT
TRBJ2-7	TRBV7-2	.	.	CASSLFDFGSYEQYF	TGTGCCAGCAGCTTATTCGACTTCGGCTCCTACGAGCAGTACTTC
TRBJ2-5	TRBV4-1	.	few	CASSRLQGAQYF	TGCGCCAGCAGCCGACTCCAAGGGGCCCAGTACTTC
TRBJ1-2	TRBV5-6	.	.	CASIRLTANLLSYTF	TGTGCCAGCATCCGCTTGACGGCCAACCTTTTAAGCTACACCTTC
TRBJ1-1	TRBV7-9	TRBD1	few	CASSFGTGDSEAFF	TGTGCCAGCAGCTTCGGGACAGGAGACTCTGAAGCTTTCTTT
TRBJ1-2	TRBV2	TRBD1	.	CASSDGQGSVGYTF	TGTGCCAGCAGTGACGGACAGGGAAGCGTTGGCTACACCTTC
TRBJ1-1	TRBV9	.	.	CASSSRDDNTEAFF	TGTGCCAGCAGCTCCCGGGACGACAACACTGAAGCTTTCTTT
TRBJ2-1	TRBV10-3	.	once	CAISGIRTNEQFF	TGTGCCATCAGTGGCATACGAACCAATGAGCAGTTCTTC
TRBJ2-2	TRBV2	.	.	CASSERGTGELFF	TGTGCCAGCAGTGAACGAGGGACCGGGGAGCTGTTTTTT
TRBJ2-2	TRBV6-8	TRBD1	.	CASSRPQGANTGELFF	TGTGCCAGCAGTAGACCCCAGGGGGCGAACACCGGGGAGCTGTTTTTT
TRBJ2-3	TRBV7-6	.	few	CASSLERGPTDTQYF	TGTGCCAGCAGCTTAGAACGGGGGCCCACAGATACGCAGTATTTT
TRBJ1-5	TRBV7-9	.	few	CASSGGGDSNQPQHF	TGTGCCAGCAGCGGGGGCGGGGACAGCAATCAGCCCCAGCATTTT
TRBJ2-2	TRBV19	.	few	CASSDRHTGELFF	TGTGCCAGTAGTGACAGGCACACCGGGGAGCTGTTTTTT
TRBJ1-1	TRBV29-1	.	.	CSVDVGMNTEAFF	TGCAGCGTTGATGTCGGGATGAACACTGAAGCTTTCTTT
TRBJ1-3	TRBV13	TRBD1	once	CASSWGQHSGNTIYF	TGTGCCAGCAGCTGGGGACAGCACTCTGGAAACACCATATATTTT
TRBJ2-3	TRBV19	.	.	CASSMGADTQYF	TGTGCCAGTAGTATGGGCGCAGATACGCAGTATTTT
TRBJ1-2	TRBV20-1	.	many	CSARDGGYGYTF	TGCAGTGCTAGAGATGGCGGGTATGGCTACACCTTC
TRBJ2-2	TRBV5-4	.	many	CASSLSPVSNTGELFF	TGTGCCAGCAGCTTGAGTCCTGTATCGAACACCGGGGAGCTGTTTTTT
TRBJ2-7	TRBV5-1	.	.	CASSFSGGPYEQYF	TGCGCCAGCAGCTTCTCCGGGGGACCCTACGAGCAGTACTTC
TRBJ2-7	TRBV12-3/TRBV12-4	.	.	CASSIVRYEQYF	TGTGCCAGCAGTATTGTGAGATACGAGCAGTACTTC
TRBJ1-2	TRBV12-3/TRBV12-4	.	.	CASSSDQGDYGYTF	TGTGCCAGCAGTTCCGACCAGGGAGACTATGGCTACACCTTC
TRBJ2-1	TRBV11-2	TRBD2	many	CASSRPGWAGGDNEQFF	TGTGCCAGCAGTCGCCCCGGGTGGGCGGGGGGAGACAATGAGCAGTTCTTC
TRBJ1-2	TRBV18	.	.	CASSHGTAALSGYTF	TGTGCCAGCTCACACGGGACGGCGGCTTTGAGTGGCTACACCTTC
TRBJ1-1	TRBV5-4	.	few	CASSLRGNTEAFF	TGTGCCAGCAGCTTGAGGGGGAACACTGAAGCTTTCTTT
TRBJ2-7	TRBV4-3	TRBD1	.	CASSQGQGAAEQYF	TGCGCCAGCAGCCAAGGGCAGGGGGCGGCCGAGCAGTACTTC
TRBJ1-6	TRBV19	.	.	CASSIGRGYGNFSPLHF	TGTGCCAGTAGTATAGGCCGGGGTTACGGCAATTTTTCACCCCTCCACTTT
TRBJ1-1	TRBV6-5	TRBD1	.	CASSYGTGRLAEAFF	TGTGCCAGCAGTTACGGGACAGGGAGGTTGGCTGAAGCTTTCTTT
TRBJ2-5	TRBV2	TRBD2	.	CASSAASDLELGTSGGYQETQYF	TGTGCCAGCAGTGCGGCTAGCGACCTCGAGTTAGGGACTAGCGGGGGGTACCAAGAGACCCAGTACTTC
TRBJ2-1	TRBV20-1	TRBD2	.	CSARSGGPYNEQFF	TGCAGTGCCCGTAGCGGGGGGCCCTACAATGAGCAGTTCTTC
TRBJ2-1	TRBV7-2	TRBD1	many	CASSLHTGTGSYNEQFF	TGTGCCAGCAGCCTTCATACCGGGACAGGCTCCTACAATGAGCAGTTCTTC